The 14 T cell receptor beta chains in this list originate from one sample, sequenced in a study of cytomegalovirus exposure and HLA in healthy donors. With 60 Vbeta and 13 Jbeta primers, the PCR was carried out. The table came from immunoSEQ multiplex PCR; TCRdb's copy has only in-frame clones and leaves some out. The data show 250,000 to 300,000 clones, roughly 81% seen once. Sequencing used PBMCs. The receptors were gathered from a woman aged 40 to 50 in good health and CMV-seropositive.

The rearrangement joins TRBV30 to TRBJ1-3; D remains ambiguous. The germline V gene encodes CDR1 GTSNPN and CDR2 SVGIG (reference sequence). Trimming stripped 2 bases from V and 4 bases from J, with 18 bases between. The CDR3 extends over 16 amino acids. This chain's CDR3 is CAWSPDPPGFGNTIYF. CDR3 DNA sequence: TGTGCCTGGAGTCCAGACCCCCCGGGGTTCGGAAACACCATATATTTT.

The chain joins TRBV6-4 to TRBJ2-1; TRBD2 matches 10 bases. CDR1 MRHNA and CDR2 SNTAGT come from the germline V gene. There are 13 residues in the CDR3. V shed 4 bases, J shed 9 bases, and the junction held 3 bases outside the gene matches. CDR3 nucleotide sequence: TGTGCCAGCAGTGGGAGCGGGAGGGGTGAGCAGTTCTTC. Protein sequence: CASSGSGRGEQFF.

This clone was observed a few times. The chain links TRBV25-1 to TRBJ2-1; D unclear. The CDR3 is 11 amino acids. The germline CDR1 and CDR2 sequences are MGHDK and SYGVNS. The germline V and J ends were trimmed by 5 bases and 4 bases, with 3 bases remaining between them. The DNA of the CDR3 is TGTGCCAGCAGTCGTTACAATGAGCAGTTCTTC. This codes for CASSRYNEQFF.

This sequence joins TRBV6-1 and TRBJ2-5; 9 positions match TRBD1. The CDR3 runs 15 residues. V was pared by 6 bases and J by 6 bases, with 11 bases of the junction left unmatched. Germline CDR1 reads MNHNS; CDR2 reads SASEGT. CDR3 in amino acids: CASSSQQGAGKTQYF. The CDR3 DNA sequence: TGTGCCAGCAGCTCGCAACAGGGGGCCGGGAAGACCCAGTACTTC.

The V and J genes are TRBV18 and TRBJ2-3; D may be TRBD1 (5 bases). Trimming left V 4 bases short and J 1 base short, with 12 bases between. There are 15 residues in the CDR3. From germline, CDR1 is KGHSH and CDR2 LQKENI. The CDR3 spells CASSLSRAGTDTQYF. CDR3 bases: TGTGCCAGCTCACTATCCAGGGCCGGCACAGATACGCAGTATTTT.

V is TRBV27 and J is TRBJ2-1, with 10 bases lining up with TRBD1. The CDR3 runs to 16 residues. The V and J ends lost 7 bases and 6 bases, in that order; junction bases with no gene match: 12. CDR1 is MNHEY and CDR2 is SMNVEV in the germline V gene (reference sequence). As DNA, the CDR3 is TGTGCCAGCACCTCCCCAGGGGACAGGGGAGGCAATGAGCAGTTCTTC. It codes for CASTSPGDRGGNEQFF.

The CDR3 nucleotides read TGTGCCAGCTCCCCAATCAGGCTAGCGAGGAACACCGGGGAGCTGTTTTTT. Encoded protein: CASSPIRLARNTGELFF. The gene calls are TRBV25-1 and TRBJ2-2; possible D gene TRBD2, 6 bases. This CDR3 has 17 residues. Germline assignment: CDR1 MGHDK and CDR2 SYGVNS. The V end was cut by 8 bases, the J end by 1 base, with 20 bases between.

V usage is TRBV30 and J usage is TRBJ2-7; TRBD2 might be the D (6 bases). The CDR3 sequence is 14 residues long. With 7 bases removed from V and 2 bases from J, the gap between germline ends came to 18 bases. Looked up from germline, CDR1 is GTSNPN and CDR2 is SVGIG (reference sequence). The CDR3 bases are TGTGCCTCCATACGCCTTGGCGGGACCTACGAGCAGTACTTC. Protein sequence: CASIRLGGTYEQYF.

This chain connects TRBV28 to TRBJ2-5; TRBD2 aligns across 8 bases. This CDR3 is 14 amino acids long. The ends lost 5 bases at V and 5 bases at J; junction bases unmatched: 7. Germline V gene data show CDR1 as MDHEN and CDR2 as SYDVKM. The CDR3 is CASSPPGGGETQYF. The CDR3 DNA follows: TGTGCCAGCAGTCCCCCGGGGGGGGGTGAGACCCAGTACTTC.

The rearrangement links TRBV5-1 to TRBJ2-7; the match to TRBD1 covers 7 bases. Germline CDR1 and CDR2: SGHRS and YFSETQ. The CDR3 is 13 amino acids. V trimming: 2 bases; J trimming: 6 bases; junction bases outside the gene matches: 5. This CDR3 reads CASSLETGFEQYF. For the CDR3, the DNA is TGCGCCAGCAGCTTAGAGACAGGGTTCGAGCAGTACTTC.

The chain recombines TRBV28 with TRBJ1-5, with a weak D call TRBD1 (5 bases). Germline loops: CDR1 MDHEN, CDR2 SYDVKM. The CDR3 covers 17 residues. V shed 5 bases and J shed 3 bases, with 20 bases lying between them. The CDR3 DNA is TGTGCCAGCAGTCGTACACGGAAGGGGAATCTCAATCAGCCCCAGCATTTT. This encodes CASSRTRKGNLNQPQHF.

The chain carries TRBV5-4 and TRBJ2-3; 12 bases are a match to TRBD2. J gave up 2 bases and V 4 bases, and 5 bases lay outside the gene matches. The germline CDR1 and CDR2 sequences are SGHNT and YYREEE (reference sequence). This CDR3 is built from 16 residues. CDR3 residues: CASSHGLAGSTDTQYF. CDR3 DNA: TGTGCCAGCAGCCATGGACTAGCGGGGTCCACAGATACGCAGTATTTT.

The chain recombines TRBV2 with TRBJ2-3; D perhaps matches TRBD2 (5 bases). The CDR3 loop spans 13 amino acids. From germline, CDR1 is SNHLY and CDR2 FYNNEI. Trimming took off 9 bases at V and 5 bases at J, with 15 bases between the two ends. This chain's CDR3 is CASILASRDTQYF. Here the CDR3 DNA reads TGTGCCAGTATTTTAGCGTCGCGAGATACGCAGTATTTT.

The count of this clone is one. The CDR3 coding sequence is TGTGCCAGCAGTTACTCAGGGTCAGCGGGAGAGGAGCAGTTCTTC. Its translation is CASSYSGSAGEEQFF. This chain connects TRBV6-5 to TRBJ2-1; 8 positions match TRBD2. The germline CDR1 and CDR2 sequences are MNHEY and SVGAGI. This CDR3 comprises 15 residues. J gave up 10 bases and V 0 bases, and 8 bases lay outside the gene matches.